This TCR beta chain originates from a study of blood T cells in healthy people across ages. This clonotype has more than one count but fewer than ten. Its cognate antigen is unknown. Isolated PBMCs totaled at least 6.5 million in each sample. The germline V gene encodes CDR1 DFQATT and CDR2 SNEGSKA (reference sequence). J gave up 0 bases and V 4 bases, and 5 bases lay outside the gene matches. CDR3 length: 15 amino acids. General study points: When one million T cells were used, diversity estimates were thought to be underestimates. Significant beta diversity loss was already apparent by age around 36, declining roughly linearly.

PCR was performed a second time for about 6 to 12 cycles using a sample-barcoded 5' primer and a J-beta primer mix. Any given sample supplied a minimum of 2.5 million CDR3-containing paired-end reads. TCRdb independently ran MiXCR on the 5' RACE reads; one entry per CDR3 protein. This sample has about 800,000 distinct CDR3 sequences, with more than 45% found just once. Material for sequencing was blood. The chain carries TRBV20-1 and TRBJ2-3; 9 bases align to TRBD1. This clonotype was obtained from a man aged 30 to 45 in good health. In DNA form, the CDR3 reads TGCAGTGCTAAACAGGGGGCGAAAAGCACAGATACGCAGTATTTT. This sequence encodes CSAKQGAKSTDTQYF.